The next 21 T cell receptor beta chains were all read from a single sample in a study of T cells in Graves' hyperthyroidism and ophthalmopathy. The source material, RNA transcripts, was used to amplify TCR beta CDR3 regions. An initial round of RT-PCR targeting the TCR CDR3 relied on the HTBI primer set. TCRdb reanalysed the multiplex PCR reads using MiXCR and keeps one entry per CDR3 protein. The table records 92,000 or so distinct CDR3 sequences, about 51% of them present only once. Sequencing was carried out using blood. The source is a woman between 35 and 50 years old with Graves' hyperthyroidism.

Comments on this clonotype: Possible read error: a much larger clone is one base away. The CDR3 here is CASSLQNYRGTQYF. The DNA for the CDR3 is TGCGCCAGCAGCTTGCAGAATTACCGGGGGACCCAGTACTTC. The chain carries TRBV5-1 and TRBJ2-5; a weak D match, TRBD2 (5 bases). V lost 1 base and J lost 7, with 14 bases in between. Per the germline V gene, CDR1 is SGHRS and CDR2 is YFSETQ. CDR3 length: 14 amino acids.

For this clonotype: Sequence at one end of the junction differs from germline and may be a read error. The genes are TRBV5-1 and TRBJ2-7; TRBD2 matches 8 bases. Germline CDR1 reads SGHRS; CDR2 reads YFSETQ. The CDR3 length is 16 residues. In DNA, the CDR3 is TGCGCCAGCAGCTTGGAGCTAGCGGGTTCATCCTACGGGCAGTACTTC. This sequence encodes CASSLELAGSSYGQYF.

CDR3: CASRSTSQRDQDGELFF. CDR3 nucleotides: TGCGCCAGCAGGTCGACCAGCCAGCGGGATCAGGACGGGGAGCTGTTTTTT. The chain links TRBV5-1 to TRBJ2-2; 7 bases fit TRBD2. Germline V lookup: CDR1 SGHRS, CDR2 YFSETQ. This CDR3 has 17 amino acids. Losses at the gene ends were 5 bases for V and 7 bases for J; bases not matched to a gene: 17.

Ten or more counts support this clonotype. The chain uses TRBV6-6 and TRBJ2-7; perhaps D is TRBD1 or TRBD2 (5 bases each). Germline-derived CDR1 and CDR2 are MNHNY and SVGAGI (reference sequence). There are 13 residues in the CDR3. With 4 bases removed from V and 6 bases from J, the gap between germline ends came to 13 bases. The CDR3, as DNA: TGTGCCAGCAGTTTGGGGACCCCTCTCGAGCAGTACTTC. This sequence encodes CASSLGTPLEQYF.

The V and J genes are TRBV20-1 and TRBJ2-7; D is possibly TRBD1 or TRBD2 (6 bases each). Deletions cut 3 bases from V and 5 bases from J, with 17 bases between. CDR1 is DFQATT, CDR2 SNEGSKA, per germline (reference sequence). The CDR3 covers 14 residues. The CDR3 sequence: CSASKGGGKDEQYF. CDR3 in DNA: TGCAGTGCTAGTAAGGGGGGCGGGAAGGACGAGCAGTACTTC.

The gene calls are TRBV5-1 and TRBJ2-7; 14 positions agree with TRBD2. Germline CDR1 and CDR2: SGHRS and YFSETQ. This CDR3 is 15 amino acids long. V trimming: 4 bases; J trimming: 5 bases; junction bases outside the gene matches: 5. CDR3 coding DNA: TGCGCCAGCAGCCGACTAGCGGGAGGGCCCGACGAGCAGTACTTC. It specifies CASSRLAGGPDEQYF.

This clonotype has a handful of counts. The V and J genes are TRBV29-1 and TRBJ1-2; D perhaps matches TRBD1 (5 bases). The germline V gene has CDR1 SQVTM and CDR2 ANQGSEA. The CDR3 runs to 13 residues. V was shortened by 5 bases and J by 8 bases, with 18 bases between the two germline ends. The CDR3 DNA follows: TGCAGCGTTATCTATCCGGGGGGAGGCGGCTACACCTTC. Amino acid sequence: CSVIYPGGGGYTF.

This clonotype appeared many times. The rearrangement uses TRBV7-2 and TRBJ1-1; D is ambiguous. Germline CDR1 SGHTA, CDR2 FQGNSA. This CDR3 is 12 amino acids long. Between the trimmed V and J ends, which lost 5 bases and 9 bases, there was a span of 13 bases. CDR3: CASSANGEKAFF. The CDR3 region has the DNA TGTGCCAGCAGCGCCAACGGGGAAAAAGCTTTCTTT.

The V call is TRBV30, the J call TRBJ1-3; D gene uncertain. V shed 2 bases and J shed 3 bases, with 5 bases lying between them. CDR3 length: 12 residues. The germline V gene encodes CDR1 GTSNPN and CDR2 SVGIG (reference sequence). CDR3 protein: CAWSTIGNTIYF. The CDR3 DNA sequence: TGTGCCTGGAGTACGATTGGAAACACCATATATTTT.

The gene calls are TRBV7-2 and TRBJ1-3, with D uncertain. Looked up from germline, CDR1 is SGHTA and CDR2 is FQGNSA. V lost 3 bases, J lost 4 bases, and 22 bases lay in between. The CDR3 consists of 18 residues. CDR3 loop: CASSLAGIGPGSGNTIYF. CDR3 DNA sequence: TGTGCCAGCAGCTTGGCCGGGATAGGACCAGGCTCCGGAAACACCATATATTTT.

A remark on this clonotype: A much more abundant neighbour one base away suggests this may be a read error. The genes are TRBV7-2 and TRBJ1-1; the D is unclear. This CDR3 region has 15 residues. CDR1 and CDR2 (germline): SGHTA, FQGNSA. CDR3 loop: CASSLGNPRNTETFF. The DNA of the CDR3 is TGTGCCAGCAGCTTGGGTAACCCGAGAAACACTGAAACTTTCTTT. Full variable domain (rest looked up from reference TRBV7-2 and TRBJ1-1): GAGVSQSPSNKVTEKGKDVELRCDPISGHTALYWYRQSLGQGLEFLIYFQGNSAPDKSGLPSDRFSAERTGGSVSTLTIQRTQQEDSAVYLCASSLGNPRNTETFFGQGTRLTVV.

For the CDR3, the DNA is TGCAGTGCCACTAGCGGGAGGGATTACGAGCAGTACTTC. Translated: CSATSGRDYEQYF. The chain is built from TRBV20-1 and TRBJ2-7; 13 bases are shared with TRBD2. This CDR3 comprises 13 residues. Germline CDR1 reads DFQATT; CDR2 reads SNEGSKA (reference sequence). After removal of 6 bases from V and 4 bases from J, the junction contained 3 bases not matched to a gene.

The rearrangement uses TRBV2 and TRBJ1-4; D is unresolved. This CDR3 is 14 amino acids long. The germline V gene has CDR1 SNHLY and CDR2 FYNNEI. V lost 7 bases and J 6 bases, leaving 15 bases between the germline ends. The CDR3 reads CASTLDGVYEKLFF. For the CDR3, the DNA is TGTGCCAGCACCCTCGACGGGGTGTATGAAAAACTGTTTTTT.

Comment on this clonotype: This may come from a read error, since a much larger clone is one base off. The CDR3 does not end in the conserved phenylalanine or tryptophan, so this is likely a read error. This CDR3 is CASRTPNYGYTS. The CDR3 DNA reads as TGTGCCAGCAGAACTCCTAACTATGGCTACACCTCC. V gene TRBV7-2 combines with J gene TRBJ1-2; D unclear. The CDR3 runs to 12 residues. V lost 6 bases, J lost 0 bases, and 5 bases lay in between. The germline CDR1 and CDR2 sequences are SGHTA and FQGNSA.

This clonotype occurred a few times. This chain uses TRBV12-3 or TRBV12-4 with TRBJ2-7; possibly TRBD2 for D (5 bases). The CDR3 is 12 amino acids. The V end was cut by 5 bases, the J end by 0 bases, with 5 bases between. This CDR3 is CASSRGSYEQYF. The CDR3 coding sequence is TGTGCCAGCAGTCGGGGCTCCTACGAGCAGTACTTC.

This clonotype is labeled medium-sized. The J gene is TRBJ2-7, the V gene TRBV29-1, with D possibly matching TRBD1 (5 bases). The germline CDR1 and CDR2 sequences are SQVTM and ANQGSEA. The CDR3 totals 13 residues. V was trimmed by 0 bases and J by 3 bases, leaving 9 bases between them. In nucleotides, the CDR3 is TGCAGCGTTGAAGATCAAACAGGCTACGAGCAGTACTTC. Translated, it gives CSVEDQTGYEQYF.

This clonotype was seen repeatedly, ten times or more. The J gene is TRBJ2-3, the V gene TRBV10-3; D gene ambiguous. CDR1 is ENHRY and CDR2 is SYGVKD in the germline V gene. The CDR3 has 13 amino acids. Trimming took 4 bases from V and 6 from J, leaving 11 bases between them. This CDR3 is CAISGGSRDTQYF. The CDR3 DNA reads as TGTGCCATCAGTGGAGGTAGTAGGGATACGCAGTATTTT.

About this clonotype itself: This could be a read error, since a much larger clone is one nucleotide away. The V call is TRBV7-2, the J call TRBJ2-3; no reliable D call. Germline V lookup: CDR1 SGHTA, CDR2 FQGNSA. The CDR3 consists of 16 residues. The CDR3 DNA sequence: TGTGCCAGCAGCTTACCGGGTACCCCTGGCACAGATACGCGGTATTTT. This gives the protein CASSLPGTPGTDTRYF. Complete variable domain (other parts from reference TRBV7-2 and TRBJ2-3): GAGVSQSPSNKVTEKGKDVELRCDPISGHTALYWYRQSLGQGLEFLIYFQGNSAPDKSGLPSDRFSAERTGGSVSTLTIQRTQQEDSAVYLCASSLPGTPGTDTRYFGPGTRLTVL.

This clonotype was found many times. This rearrangement joins TRBV6-1 to TRBJ1-1, with TRBD1 identical over 9 bases. The CDR3 covers 13 residues. CDR1 and CDR2 (germline): MNHNS, SASEGT. J gave up 10 bases and V 3 bases, and 6 bases lay outside the gene matches. The chain's CDR3 is CASSENRGLLAFF. CDR3 DNA sequence: TGTGCCAGCAGTGAGAACAGGGGGCTTTTAGCTTTCTTT.

The chain recombines TRBV15 with TRBJ2-7, with D hard to call. The CDR3 contains 14 residues. Germline values: CDR1 LNHNV, CDR2 YYDKDF (reference sequence). The V end lost 3 bases, the J end lost 2 bases, and 11 bases lay between the germline ends. The CDR3 coding sequence is TGTGCCACCAGCAGCGCGCCCCCTCCCTACGAGCAGTACTTC. This translates into CATSSAPPPYEQYF. Complete variable domain (other parts from reference TRBV15 and TRBJ2-7): DAMVIQNPRYQVTQFGKPVTLSCSQTLNHNVMYWYQQKSSQAPKLLFHYYDKDFNNEADTPDNFQSRRPNTSFCFLDIRSPGLGDTAMYLCATSSAPPPYEQYFGPGTRLTVT.

CDR3 sequence: CASSQRRDGYTF. The DNA for the CDR3 is TGTGCCAGCAGCCAAAGGAGGGATGGCTACACCTTC. The V and J genes are TRBV7-9 and TRBJ1-2; no clear D. CDR1 is SEHNR and CDR2 is FQNEAQ in the germline V gene (reference sequence). Deletions cut 5 bases from V and 6 bases from J, with 10 bases between. The CDR3 spans 12 residues.